The 8 T cell receptor beta chains reported below all come from one sample, sequenced in a study of vaccination and CD4 T cells after COVID-19. An Oncomine TCR Beta short-read assay was used to sequence the DNA from cultured CD4+ T cells. TCRdb passed the PCR reads through MiXCR, listing each CDR3 protein once. Here the sample spans fewer than 20,000 distinct CDR3 sequences, around 38% being singletons. These receptors' targets are unknown. Indicated treatment: roughly ten-day PBMC culture with coronavirus spike peptide pools or control peptides (ViraFEST assay). The sample in question was CD4+ T cells from blood, cultured in vitro, obtained before SARS-CoV-2 vaccination. All receptors derive from a human donor who received a COVID-19 vaccine.

The chain employs TRBV19 and TRBJ2-5; TRBD1 matches 12 bases. The CDR3 runs to 16 residues. Per the germline V gene, CDR1 is LNHDA and CDR2 is SQIVND (reference sequence). After removal of 10 bases from V and 4 bases from J, the junction contained 13 bases not matched to a gene. CDR3 sequence reads: CATRARGQGARETQYF. The CDR3 nucleotides are TGTGCCACCCGCGCGCGGGGACAGGGGGCGCGAGAGACCCAGTACTTC.

This clonotype was recorded a few times. The chain couples TRBV20-1 to TRBJ2-5, with TRBD2 matching over 7 bases. Trimming took 0 bases from V and 5 from J; bases not matched to a gene: 9. CDR3 length: 15 residues. Germline V lookup: CDR1 DFQATT, CDR2 SNEGSKA (reference sequence). CDR3 in DNA: TGCAGTGCTAGAGAGGTAGCGGGTGCCCGGGAGACCCAGTACTTC. Residues: CSAREVAGARETQYF.

This clonotype was recorded a few times. This chain uses TRBV30 with TRBJ1-5, with D unclear. This CDR3 is 13 amino acids long. The V gene lost 1 base and the J gene lost 1 base, with 5 bases spanning the gap. CDR1 is GTSNPN, CDR2 SVGIG, per germline (reference sequence). CDR3 protein: CAWSGESNQPQHF. The CDR3 bases are TGTGCCTGGAGTGGTGAAAGCAATCAGCCCCAGCATTTT.

The rearrangement uses TRBV7-8 and TRBJ2-5; 12 nucleotides agree with TRBD2. The CDR3 loop spans 17 amino acids. The V gene's germline CDR1 is SGHVS and CDR2 FQNEAQ. V lost 4 bases to trimming and J lost 0 bases; unmatched junction nucleotides: 6. The CDR3 DNA reads TGTGCCAGCAGCTCCGGACTAGCGGGGTCGTACCAAGAGACCCAGTACTTC. Translated, it gives CASSSGLAGSYQETQYF.

The CDR3 loop reads CASSLVSGAGGYGYTF. Written as DNA, the CDR3 is TGCGCCAGCAGCTTGGTTTCGGGGGCAGGAGGATATGGCTACACCTTC. The chain carries TRBV5-1 and TRBJ1-2; TRBD1 might be the D (6 bases). The germline V and J ends were trimmed by 0 bases and 5 bases, with 17 bases remaining between them. Germline CDR1 SGHRS, CDR2 YFSETQ. The CDR3 is made up of 16 amino acids.

The chain links TRBV20-1 to TRBJ1-5; weak D call: TRBD1 (6 bases). Trimming took 3 bases from V and 7 from J, leaving 13 bases between them. The CDR3 has 13 amino acids. CDR1 is DFQATT, CDR2 SNEGSKA, per germline (reference sequence). Here the CDR3 DNA reads TGCAGTGCTAGTACCGGGGGCGGACAGCCCCAGCATTTT. Translated: CSASTGGGQPQHF.

There are a few counts of this clonotype. In DNA form, the CDR3 reads TGTGCCACCAGCAGGACAGGGCTGCGCAATCAGCCCCAGCATTTT. Its translation: CATSRTGLRNQPQHF. The chain carries TRBV15 and TRBJ1-5; 7 bases line up with TRBD1. With V trimmed by 3 bases and J by 2 bases, 4 bases remained unmatched. The CDR3 runs 15 residues. Germline lookup yields CDR1 LNHNV and CDR2 YYDKDF (reference sequence).

The chain links TRBV4-2 to TRBJ2-1; maybe TRBD1 (6 bases). The CDR3 totals 15 residues. The germline V gene encodes CDR1 LGHNA and CDR2 YNFKEQ. Trimming stripped 1 base from V and 6 bases from J, with 13 bases between. CDR3: CASSQVPGVTNEQFF. CDR3 DNA: TGTGCCAGCAGCCAAGTTCCAGGGGTGACCAATGAGCAGTTCTTC.